The source of this TCR beta chain is a study of shared clonotypes between healthy human individuals. Study background: Per donor, three plates held CD4 naive cells, three held CD4 memory, two held CD8 naive and one held CD8 memory.

Trimming left V 5 bases short and J 3 bases short, with 15 bases between. CDR1 SGHTA and CDR2 FQGTGA come from the germline V gene. CDR3 length equals 15 residues. The assay was immunoSEQ multiplex PCR, and TCRdb's table has in-frame clones only and misses some. The sample has more than 900,000 clones, 70% to 80% seen once. The sample holds one count of this clone. The antigen remains undetermined. Findings and caveats of the study: In contrast to clonotypes shared by all four donors, non-shared clonotypes had lower generation probabilities.

Sequenced: memory CD4+ T cells from PBMCs. Subset reported: CD45RA-negative fraction. The sequence was obtained from a young man in good health. Some clones in this sample may be carry-over from other donors' samples. This chain links TRBV7-3 with TRBJ2-3; no clear D gene. The CDR3 sequence is CASSRSGVRTDTQYF. CDR3 nucleotides: TGTGCCAGCAGCCGGAGTGGGGTACGAACAGATACGCAGTATTTT.